What follows are 20 T cell receptor beta chains derived from one specimen sequenced in a study of blood T cell repertoires in COVID-19. Profiling relied on immunoSEQ multiplex PCR, and the TCRdb table lists in-frame clones only, not all of them. The table shows around 700,000 clones, with approximately 90% occurring only once. Material: peripheral blood. These receptor sequences come from a woman between 18 and 30 years old with acute or convalescent COVID-19.

This chain connects TRBV6-5 to TRBJ1-2; tentatively, D is TRBD1 (5 bases). V was clipped by 6 bases and J by 0 bases, with 11 bases between them. The CDR3 contains 14 residues. Germline CDR1 MNHEY, CDR2 SVGAGI. CDR3 protein: CASRFKGANYGYTF. The CDR3 nucleotides read TGTGCCAGCAGATTTAAAGGGGCTAACTATGGCTACACCTTC.

The V call is TRBV5-4, the J call TRBJ1-2, with unresolved D. The germline gives CDR1 SGHNT, CDR2 YYREEE (reference sequence). The CDR3 has 14 residues. V shed 2 bases and J shed 2 bases, with 10 bases lying between them. The DNA of the CDR3 is TGTGCCAGCAGCTTAATCTCTCAGAACTATGGCTACACCTTC. Protein product: CASSLISQNYGYTF.

J is TRBJ1-2 and V is TRBV4-1; D gene ambiguous. The CDR3 has 14 amino acids. V lost 4 bases to trimming and J lost 8 bases, with 17 bases between them. Germline loops: CDR1 MGHRA, CDR2 YSYEKL. The CDR3 is CASSLTGSPWGYTF. CDR3 sequence (DNA): TGCGCCAGCAGCCTCACCGGGTCGCCGTGGGGCTACACCTTC.

The rearrangement uses TRBV3-1 (or the pseudogene TRBV3-2) and TRBJ1-6; D perhaps matches TRBD1 (5 bases). The CDR3 spans 18 residues. Looked up from germline, CDR1 is LGHDT and CDR2 is YNNKEL (reference sequence). Trimming removed 0 bases at V and 0 bases at J, with 12 bases between. In nucleotides, the CDR3 is TGTGCCAGCAGCCAAGACGGGGGGGAGAGCTCCTATAATTCACCCCTCCACTTT. Encoded protein: CASSQDGGESSYNSPLHF.

This clone was observed once. The chain is built from TRBV9 and TRBJ2-7; 7 nucleotides agree with TRBD2. Germline V gives CDR1 SGDLS, CDR2 YYNGEE. After removal of 6 bases from V and 2 bases from J, the junction contained 11 bases not matched to a gene. This CDR3 has 15 residues. CDR3 DNA: TGTGCCAGCACGAAGTGGGGCGGGGGAACCTACGAGCAGTACTTC. The encoded protein is CASTKWGGGTYEQYF. Combining the CDR3 with reference TRBV9 and TRBJ2-7 gives the whole variable domain DSGVTQTPKHLITATGQRVTLRCSPRSGDLSVYWYQQSLDQGLQFLIQYYNGEERAKGNILERFSAQQFPDLHSELNLSSLELGDSALYFCASTKWGGGTYEQYFGPGTRLTVT.

The J gene is TRBJ1-1, the V gene TRBV4-3; D is unclear. The ends were cut back, 3 bases at V and 1 base at J, with 9 bases in the middle. The germline CDR1 and CDR2 sequences are LGHNA and YSLEER. The CDR3 runs to 14 residues. In DNA, the CDR3 is TGCGCCAGCAGCCAGACCCAGGAGAACACTGAAGCTTTCTTT. Translating gives CASSQTQENTEAFF.

This rearrangement joins TRBV7-2 to TRBJ1-4, with 7 bases fitting TRBD1. The CDR3 totals 14 residues. V trimming: 4 bases; J trimming: 6 bases; junction bases outside the gene matches: 5. CDR1 is SGHTA and CDR2 is FQGNSA in the germline V gene. Written as DNA, the CDR3 is TGTGCCAGCAGCTCACGACAGGGAGATGAAAAACTGTTTTTT. This codes for CASSSRQGDEKLFF.

The J gene is TRBJ1-1, the V gene TRBV6-4, with a possible D match to TRBD1 (5 bases). Germline V gene data show CDR1 as MRHNA and CDR2 as SNTAGT. The CDR3 is 13 amino acids. V lost 5 bases to trimming and J lost 4 bases, with 11 bases between them. The CDR3, as DNA: TGTGCCAGCAGTTTGGACACCTTCACTGAAGCTTTCTTT. This codes for CASSLDTFTEAFF.

The chain combines TRBV5-1 with TRBJ1-1, with D unresolved. The germline CDR1 and CDR2 sequences are SGHRS and YFSETQ. CDR3 length: 13 amino acids. The ends were cut back, 7 bases at V and 1 base at J, with 11 bases in the middle. The CDR3 DNA reads TGCGCCAGCGGATACTCAGGGAACACTGAAGCTTTCTTT. It is translated as CASGYSGNTEAFF.

The chain has TRBV9 and TRBJ1-1, with D unresolved. Germline V gives CDR1 SGDLS, CDR2 YYNGEE. The V end lost 1 base, the J end lost 0 bases, and 10 bases lay between the germline ends. The CDR3 is 15 residues long. This CDR3 reads CASSVSAVMNTEAFF. CDR3 nucleotides: TGTGCCAGCAGCGTATCCGCAGTGATGAACACTGAAGCTTTCTTT.

The V call is TRBV6-2 or TRBV6-3, the J call TRBJ1-5; TRBD1 agrees at 9 bases. Trimming took 5 bases from V and 1 from J; bases not matched to a gene: 15. CDR1 and CDR2 from the germline V gene are MNHEY and SVGEGT. The CDR3 sequence is 19 residues long. CDR3 bases: TGTGCCAGCAGTCACCCTCCTCAATTGACAGGGGGAAGCAATCAGCCCCAGCATTTT. It encodes CASSHPPQLTGGSNQPQHF.

The chain combines TRBV9 with TRBJ2-1; TRBD2 matches at 13 bases. The CDR3 spans 16 residues. Germline loops: CDR1 SGDLS, CDR2 YYNGEE. The V segment lost 3 bases and the J segment 8 bases; nucleotides outside the gene matches: 8. Here the CDR3 DNA reads TGTGCCAGCAGCGCTAGACTAGCGGGGGGAGTCGATGAGCAGTTCTTC. This sequence encodes CASSARLAGGVDEQFF.

A word on this clone: Different DNA sequences within this sample yield the same CDR3. This chain links TRBV6-4 with TRBJ2-2; 7 bases match TRBD1. Germline trimming cut 1 base from V and 3 bases from J; bases unmatched to any gene: 8. Germline lookup yields CDR1 MRHNA and CDR2 SNTAGT. The CDR3 is 17 amino acids. The CDR3, as DNA: TGTGCCAGCAGTGACTTCCACAGGGGTGGAGACACCGGGGAGCTGTTTTTT. It codes for CASSDFHRGGDTGELFF.

J is TRBJ1-5 and V is TRBV12-3 or TRBV12-4, with 7 bases identical to TRBD1. J was trimmed by 4 bases and V by 5 bases; bases with no gene match: 2. CDR3 length equals 13 residues. In DNA form, the CDR3 reads TGTGCCAGCAGTCCGGACAGGAATCAGCCCCAGCATTTT. Protein sequence: CASSPDRNQPQHF.

The rearrangement joins TRBV5-1 to TRBJ1-1; no firm D call. The CDR3 spans 15 residues. Trimming took 0 bases from V and 1 from J, leaving 10 bases between them. The germline gives CDR1 SGHRS, CDR2 YFSETQ. This CDR3 is CASSLVLGPNTEAFF. The DNA of the CDR3 is TGCGCCAGCAGCTTGGTACTGGGCCCGAACACTGAAGCTTTCTTT.

The chain recombines TRBV6-6 with TRBJ1-2; D unresolved. Trimming left V 6 bases short and J 1 base short, with 9 bases between. The CDR3 runs 13 residues. Germline V gene data show CDR1 as MNHNY and CDR2 as SVGAGI (reference sequence). CDR3 in amino acids: CASSRENNYGYTF. As DNA, the CDR3 is TGTGCCAGCAGCCGGGAGAATAACTATGGCTACACCTTC.

V and J are TRBV11-3 and TRBJ2-1; tentatively, D is TRBD1 (6 bases). There are 16 residues in the CDR3. Germline-derived CDR1 and CDR2 are SGHNT and YENEEA. Deletions cut 5 bases from V and 5 bases from J, with 19 bases between. The CDR3: CASSPGVWGQDNEQFF. The CDR3, as DNA: TGTGCCAGCAGCCCAGGGGTCTGGGGGCAAGACAATGAGCAGTTCTTC.

The chain links TRBV7-3 to TRBJ2-3; 8 bases agree with TRBD2. CDR3 length equals 16 residues. The trim removed 5 bases at V and 4 bases at J, leaving 11 bases unmatched. Germline CDR1 reads SGHTA; CDR2 reads FQGTGA. Here the CDR3 reads CASSQPGGGRADTQYF. The DNA of the CDR3 is TGTGCCAGCAGCCAACCCGGCGGGGGGAGGGCAGATACGCAGTATTTT.

The rearrangement links TRBV4-3 to TRBJ1-3, with TRBD1 matching over 7 bases. The CDR3 covers 16 residues. The junction had 7 bases not matched to a gene; V was cut back by 5 bases and J by 0 bases. Germline V gene data show CDR1 as LGHNA and CDR2 as YSLEER. This CDR3 reads CASSYDRASSGNTIYF. The CDR3 nucleotides read TGCGCCAGCAGCTACGACAGGGCCAGCTCTGGAAACACCATATATTTT.

V and J are TRBV19 and TRBJ1-2; tentative D call: TRBD1 (6 bases). The CDR3 has 15 residues. V gave up 6 bases and J gave up 5 bases, with 19 bases separating them. The germline CDR1 and CDR2 sequences are LNHDA and SQIVND (reference sequence). The CDR3 DNA sequence: TGTGCCAGTAGATCAGGGGCCCCATTGTCATATGGCTACACCTTC. This sequence encodes CASRSGAPLSYGYTF.